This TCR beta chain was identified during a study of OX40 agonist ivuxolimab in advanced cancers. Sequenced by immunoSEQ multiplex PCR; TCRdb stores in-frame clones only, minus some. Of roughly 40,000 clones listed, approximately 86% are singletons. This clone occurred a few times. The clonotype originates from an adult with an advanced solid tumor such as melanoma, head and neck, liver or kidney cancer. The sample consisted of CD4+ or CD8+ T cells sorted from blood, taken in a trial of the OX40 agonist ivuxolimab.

The CDR3 region has the DNA TGTGCCAGCAGCCAAGGGGAACGGGCGGAGACCCAGTACTTC. It translates to CASSQGERAETQYF. V is TRBV4-2 and J is TRBJ2-5; D is ambiguous. The CDR3 extends over 14 amino acids. The germline V gene encodes CDR1 LGHNA and CDR2 YNFKEQ. The V end lost 1 base, the J end lost 5 bases, and 11 bases lay between the germline ends.